One T cell receptor beta chain is described in this entry. No cognate antigen has been identified for it. No per-base quality is available; no much larger clone lies one base away. V ends up 5 bases short and J 1 base short, with an unmatched junction base count of 8. Taken from cysteine to phenylalanine, the CDR3 has 18 residues. Only CDR3 DNA is held: 54 bases, read in frame from base 1. Via the germline V gene (reference sequence), CDR1 is LGHDT and CDR2 YNNKEL. The immunoSEQ Assay, a bias-controlled multiplex PCR, was used to amplify TCRbeta CDR3 regions from genomic DNA. The original methods were these. Within the assay, amplification of reference gene primers was used to estimate how many nucleated cells each sample contained. Sequence reads were collapsed and filtered to measure the absolute abundance of every unique TCRbeta CDR3 rearrangement. For each sample, productive Simpson clonality was calculated as the square root of Simpson's diversity index over productive rearrangements. TCRdb limited this immuneACCESS table to in-frame rearrangements with V and J called. A share of clones is missing; checked studies link under half to unresolved V genes, and the rest is unexplained. Clone size and the V and J calls come from that table; the DNA yielded D and trimming. The sample table shows roughly 200,000 clones, and over 70% are seen once. The top ten hold roughly 6% of the sample.

The collaborating institutions used their own protocols to collect whole blood in K2EDTA tubes. Collaborator samples were shipped for TCRbeta analysis as frozen whole blood, isolated PBMCs, or DNA extracted from either sample type. This entry comes from a study of blood T cell repertoires in COVID-19 (dated by TCRdb to the early 2020s). Background on the whole study: Collaborator samples came from the United States, Italy and Spain and covered acute and convalescent phases of COVID-19. The prospective study material was composed of cDNA or gDNA derived from T cells, B-cell-depleted T cells, or PBMCs. Subjects who had been exposed to COVID-19, were actively infected with it, or had recovered from it provided the deeply sampled blood TCRbeta repertoires that made up the dataset. The repertoires were released in a freely available public database meant as a resource for research on the immune response to SARS-CoV-2. Samples came from the ongoing ImmuneRACE study (first 160 participants) plus 1,254 subjects from 6 global collaborators. The sample metadata nearly always contained a de-identified subject ID, COVID-19 status, age in years and sex. Where available, HLA class I and class II types were taken from metadata supplied by the sample provider and were not determined by assay-based typing.

On the study overall, not on this receptor specifically: How much clinical and demographic metadata was included differed by source and by participant, and the metadata was provided uncurated.

Source material: peripheral blood. The chain links TRBV3-1 (or the pseudogene TRBV3-2) with TRBJ2-3, and 14 bases in between align with TRBD2. The TCR comes from a woman aged 65 to 85 with acute or convalescent COVID-19. Read as DNA, the sequence is TGTGCCAGCAGCAGACTAGCGGGAGGGGGTGGCGGCACAGATACGCAGTATTTT. Its protein product is CASSRLAGGGGGTDTQYF.